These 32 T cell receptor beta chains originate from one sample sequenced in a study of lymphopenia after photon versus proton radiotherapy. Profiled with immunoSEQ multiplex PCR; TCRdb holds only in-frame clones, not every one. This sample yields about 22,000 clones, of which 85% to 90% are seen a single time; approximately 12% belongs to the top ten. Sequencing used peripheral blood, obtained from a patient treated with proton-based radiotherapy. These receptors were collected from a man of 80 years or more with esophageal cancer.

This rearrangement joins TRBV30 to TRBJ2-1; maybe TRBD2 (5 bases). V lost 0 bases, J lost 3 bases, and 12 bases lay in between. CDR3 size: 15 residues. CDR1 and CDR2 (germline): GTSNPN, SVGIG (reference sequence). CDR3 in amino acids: CAWSVVSGGYNEQFF. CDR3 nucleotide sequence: TGTGCCTGGAGTGTAGTTTCCGGAGGCTACAATGAGCAGTTCTTC.

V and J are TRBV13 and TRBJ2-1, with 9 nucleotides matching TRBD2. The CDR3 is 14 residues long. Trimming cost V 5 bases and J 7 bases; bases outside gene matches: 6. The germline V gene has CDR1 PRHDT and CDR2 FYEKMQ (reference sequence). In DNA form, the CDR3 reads TGTGCCAGCAGCCGCGGGAGGGAAGGAAATGAGCAGTTCTTC. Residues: CASSRGREGNEQFF.

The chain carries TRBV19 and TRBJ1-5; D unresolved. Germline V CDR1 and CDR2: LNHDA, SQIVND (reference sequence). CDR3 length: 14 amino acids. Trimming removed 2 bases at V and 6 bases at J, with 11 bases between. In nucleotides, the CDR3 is TGTGCCAGTAGTATACGTACGGGCCGTCAGCCCCAGCATTTT. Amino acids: CASSIRTGRQPQHF.

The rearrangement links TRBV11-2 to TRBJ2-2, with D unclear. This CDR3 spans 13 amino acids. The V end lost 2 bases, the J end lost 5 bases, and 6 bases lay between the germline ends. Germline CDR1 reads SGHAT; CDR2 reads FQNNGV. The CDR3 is CASSLLRTGELFF. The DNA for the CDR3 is TGTGCCAGCAGCTTACTGAGAACCGGGGAGCTGTTTTTT.

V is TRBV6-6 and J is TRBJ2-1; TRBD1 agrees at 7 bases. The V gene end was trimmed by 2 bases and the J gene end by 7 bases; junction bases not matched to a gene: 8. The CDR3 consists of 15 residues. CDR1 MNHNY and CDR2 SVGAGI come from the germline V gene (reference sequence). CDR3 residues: CASSYTTGQLNEQFF. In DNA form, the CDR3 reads TGTGCCAGCAGTTACACTACGGGACAGCTTAATGAGCAGTTCTTC.

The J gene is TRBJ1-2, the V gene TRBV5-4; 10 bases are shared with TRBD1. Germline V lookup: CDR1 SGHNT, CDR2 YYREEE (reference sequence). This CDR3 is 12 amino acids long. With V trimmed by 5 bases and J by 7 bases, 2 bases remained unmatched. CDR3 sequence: CASSWDRGGYTF. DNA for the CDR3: TGTGCCAGCAGTTGGGACAGGGGTGGCTACACCTTC.

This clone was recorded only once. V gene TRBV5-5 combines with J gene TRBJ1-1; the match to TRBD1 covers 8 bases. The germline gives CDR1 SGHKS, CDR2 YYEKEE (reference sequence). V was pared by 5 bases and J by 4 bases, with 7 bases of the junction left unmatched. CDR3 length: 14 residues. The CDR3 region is CASSLTGGTTEAFF. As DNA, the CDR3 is TGTGCCAGCAGTCTTACAGGGGGGACCACTGAAGCTTTCTTT.

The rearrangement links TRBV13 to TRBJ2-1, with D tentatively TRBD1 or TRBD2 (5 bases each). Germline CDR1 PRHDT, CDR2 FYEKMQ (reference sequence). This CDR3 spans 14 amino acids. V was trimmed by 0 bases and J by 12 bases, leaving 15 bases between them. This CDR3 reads CASSLGLAGAVQFF. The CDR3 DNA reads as TGTGCCAGCAGCTTAGGGTTAGCCGGGGCCGTGCAGTTCTTC.

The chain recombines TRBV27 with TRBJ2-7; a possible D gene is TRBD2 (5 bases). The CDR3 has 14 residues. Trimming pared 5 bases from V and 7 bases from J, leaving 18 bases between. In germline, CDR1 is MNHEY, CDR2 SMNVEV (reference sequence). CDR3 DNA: TGTGCCAGCAGTGGACGGACGACTACTGGGGAGCAGTACTTC. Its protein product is CASSGRTTTGEQYF.

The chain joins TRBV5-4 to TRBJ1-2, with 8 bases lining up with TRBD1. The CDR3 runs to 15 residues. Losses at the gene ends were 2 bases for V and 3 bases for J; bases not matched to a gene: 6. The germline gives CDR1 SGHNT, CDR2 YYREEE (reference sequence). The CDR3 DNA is TGTGCCAGCAGCTTTGACAGGGGTTCTGACTATGGCTACACCTTC. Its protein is CASSFDRGSDYGYTF. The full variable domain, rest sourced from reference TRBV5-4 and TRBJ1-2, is ETGVTQSPTHLIKTRGQQVTLRCSSQSGHNTVSWYQQALGQGPQFIFQYYREEENGRGNFPPRFSGLQFPNYSSELNVNALELDDSALYLCASSFDRGSDYGYTFGSGTRLTVV.

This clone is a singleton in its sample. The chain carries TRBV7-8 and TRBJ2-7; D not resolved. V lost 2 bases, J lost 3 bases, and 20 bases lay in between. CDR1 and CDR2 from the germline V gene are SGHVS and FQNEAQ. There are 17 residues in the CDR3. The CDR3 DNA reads TGTGCCAGCAGCTTAATTCCCCTAACTTATTTCGGCTACGAGCAGTACTTC. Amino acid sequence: CASSLIPLTYFGYEQYF.

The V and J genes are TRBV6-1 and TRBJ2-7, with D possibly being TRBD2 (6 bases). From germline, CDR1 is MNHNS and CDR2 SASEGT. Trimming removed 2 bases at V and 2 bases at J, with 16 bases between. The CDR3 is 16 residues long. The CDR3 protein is CASSELLVAEAYEQYF. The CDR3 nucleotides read TGTGCCAGCAGTGAATTATTGGTAGCGGAGGCCTACGAGCAGTACTTC.

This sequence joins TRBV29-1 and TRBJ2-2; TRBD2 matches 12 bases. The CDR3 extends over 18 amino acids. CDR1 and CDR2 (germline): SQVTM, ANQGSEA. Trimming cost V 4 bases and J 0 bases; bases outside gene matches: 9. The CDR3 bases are TGCAGCGTTGGACTAGCGGGAGAAGTTCACTCGAACACCGGGGAGCTGTTTTTT. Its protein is CSVGLAGEVHSNTGELFF.

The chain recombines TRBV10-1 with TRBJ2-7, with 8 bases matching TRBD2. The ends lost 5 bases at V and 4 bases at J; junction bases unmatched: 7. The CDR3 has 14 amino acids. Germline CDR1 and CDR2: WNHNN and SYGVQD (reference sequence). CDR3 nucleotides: TGCGCCAGCAGTCCCAGCGGGAGCGGGTACGAGCAGTACTTC. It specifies CASSPSGSGYEQYF.

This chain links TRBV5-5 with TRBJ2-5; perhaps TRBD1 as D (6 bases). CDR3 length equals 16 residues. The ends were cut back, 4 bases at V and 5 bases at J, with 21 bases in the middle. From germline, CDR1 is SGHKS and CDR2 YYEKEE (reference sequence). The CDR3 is CASSRRGRGIEETQYF. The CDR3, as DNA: TGTGCCAGCAGCCGACGCGGCAGGGGAATCGAGGAGACCCAGTACTTC.

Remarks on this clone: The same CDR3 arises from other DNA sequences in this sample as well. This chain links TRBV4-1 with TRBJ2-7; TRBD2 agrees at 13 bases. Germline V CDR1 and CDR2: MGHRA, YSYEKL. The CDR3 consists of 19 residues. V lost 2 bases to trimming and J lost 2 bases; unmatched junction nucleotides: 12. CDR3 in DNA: TGCGCCAGCAGCCAATTTTGGGGGACTAGCGGGGCGACGCCCTACGAGCAGTACTTC. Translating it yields CASSQFWGTSGATPYEQYF.

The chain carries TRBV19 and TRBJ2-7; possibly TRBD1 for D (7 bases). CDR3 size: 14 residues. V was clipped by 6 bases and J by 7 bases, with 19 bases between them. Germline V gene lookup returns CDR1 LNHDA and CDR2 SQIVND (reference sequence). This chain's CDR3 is CASSRQGGQREQYF. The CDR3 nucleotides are TGTGCCAGTAGCCGCCAGGGGGGCCAGAGGGAGCAGTACTTC.

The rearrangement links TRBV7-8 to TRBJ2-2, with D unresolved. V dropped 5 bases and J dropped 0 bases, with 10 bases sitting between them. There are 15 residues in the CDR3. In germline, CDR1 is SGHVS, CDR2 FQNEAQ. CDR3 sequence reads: CASSRDNTNTGELFF. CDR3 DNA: TGTGCCAGCAGCCGTGACAATACGAACACCGGGGAGCTGTTTTTT.

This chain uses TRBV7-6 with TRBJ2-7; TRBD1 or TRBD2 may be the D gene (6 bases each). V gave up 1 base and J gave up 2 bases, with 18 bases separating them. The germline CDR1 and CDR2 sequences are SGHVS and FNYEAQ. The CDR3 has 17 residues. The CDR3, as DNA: TGTGCCAGCAGCTTAGGCTGGGGGGCGGGGAAGCCCTACGAGCAGTACTTC. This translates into CASSLGWGAGKPYEQYF.

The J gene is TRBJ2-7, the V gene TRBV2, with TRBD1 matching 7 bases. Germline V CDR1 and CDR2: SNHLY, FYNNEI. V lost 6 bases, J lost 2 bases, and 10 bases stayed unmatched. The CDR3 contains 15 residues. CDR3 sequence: CASSTQGHPAYEQYF. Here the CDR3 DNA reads TGTGCCAGCAGCACACAGGGGCACCCTGCCTACGAGCAGTACTTC.

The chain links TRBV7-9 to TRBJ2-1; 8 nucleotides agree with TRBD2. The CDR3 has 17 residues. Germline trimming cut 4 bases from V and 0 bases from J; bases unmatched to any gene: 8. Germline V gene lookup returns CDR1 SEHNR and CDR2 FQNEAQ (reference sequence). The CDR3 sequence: CASSSSLAGSSYNEQFF. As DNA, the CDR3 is TGTGCCAGCAGCTCAAGCTTAGCGGGGAGCTCCTACAATGAGCAGTTCTTC.

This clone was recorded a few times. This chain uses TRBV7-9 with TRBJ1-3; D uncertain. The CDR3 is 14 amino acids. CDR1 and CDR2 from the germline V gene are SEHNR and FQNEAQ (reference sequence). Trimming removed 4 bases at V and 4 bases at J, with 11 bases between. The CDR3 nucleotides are TGTGCCAGCAGCTCCCCCGGGGAAGGAAACACCATATATTTT. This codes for CASSSPGEGNTIYF.

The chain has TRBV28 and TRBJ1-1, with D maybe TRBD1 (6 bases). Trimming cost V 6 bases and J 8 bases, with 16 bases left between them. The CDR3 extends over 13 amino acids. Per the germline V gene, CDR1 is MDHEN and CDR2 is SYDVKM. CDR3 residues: CASRRGGGKEAFF. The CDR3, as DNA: TGTGCCAGCAGAAGGGGGGGTGGGAAGGAAGCTTTCTTT.

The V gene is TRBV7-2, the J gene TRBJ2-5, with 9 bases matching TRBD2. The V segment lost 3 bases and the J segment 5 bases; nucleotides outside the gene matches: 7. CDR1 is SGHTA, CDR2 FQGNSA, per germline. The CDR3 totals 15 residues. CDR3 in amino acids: CASSFNSGGGETQYF. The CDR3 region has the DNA TGTGCCAGCAGCTTCAATAGCGGGGGAGGGGAGACCCAGTACTTC.

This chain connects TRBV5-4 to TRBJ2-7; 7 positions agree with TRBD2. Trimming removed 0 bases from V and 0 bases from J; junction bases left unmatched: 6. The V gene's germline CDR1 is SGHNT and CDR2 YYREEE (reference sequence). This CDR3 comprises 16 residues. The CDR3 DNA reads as TGTGCCAGCAGCTTGGCTGTGGGAGGGTACTCCTACGAGCAGTACTTC. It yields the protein CASSLAVGGYSYEQYF. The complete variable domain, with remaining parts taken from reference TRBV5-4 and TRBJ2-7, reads ETGVTQSPTHLIKTRGQQVTLRCSSQSGHNTVSWYQQALGQGPQFIFQYYREEENGRGNFPPRFSGLQFPNYSSELNVNALELDDSALYLCASSLAVGGYSYEQYFGPGTRLTVT.

CDR3 DNA: TGTGCCAGCAGGGGACCTGCAACTAATGAAAAACTGTTTTTT. This gives the protein CASRGPATNEKLFF. The J gene is TRBJ1-4, the V gene TRBV6-6; TRBD1 might be the D (5 bases). From germline, CDR1 is MNHNY and CDR2 SVGAGI (reference sequence). Trimming cost V 6 bases and J 0 bases, with 8 bases left between them. The CDR3 loop spans 14 amino acids.

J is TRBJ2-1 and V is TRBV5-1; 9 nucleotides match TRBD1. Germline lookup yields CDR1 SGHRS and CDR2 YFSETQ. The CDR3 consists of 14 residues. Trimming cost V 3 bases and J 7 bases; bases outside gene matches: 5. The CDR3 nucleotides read TGCGCCAGCAGCTCCGGACAGGGGAGGAATGAGCAGTTCTTC. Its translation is CASSSGQGRNEQFF.

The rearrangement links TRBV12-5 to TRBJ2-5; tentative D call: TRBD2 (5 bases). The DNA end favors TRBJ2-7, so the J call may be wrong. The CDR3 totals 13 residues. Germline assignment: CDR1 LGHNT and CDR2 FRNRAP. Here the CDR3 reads CASGLALDYEQYF. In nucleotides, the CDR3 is TGTGCTAGTGGTTTGGCACTAGATTACGAGCAGTACTTC.

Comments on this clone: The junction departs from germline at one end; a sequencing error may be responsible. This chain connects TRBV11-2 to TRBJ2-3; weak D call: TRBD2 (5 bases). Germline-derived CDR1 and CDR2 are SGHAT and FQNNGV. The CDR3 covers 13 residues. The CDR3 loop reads CASSLDRGGLWTF. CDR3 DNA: TGTGCCAGCAGCTTAGACAGAGGCGGGCTTTGGACTTTT.

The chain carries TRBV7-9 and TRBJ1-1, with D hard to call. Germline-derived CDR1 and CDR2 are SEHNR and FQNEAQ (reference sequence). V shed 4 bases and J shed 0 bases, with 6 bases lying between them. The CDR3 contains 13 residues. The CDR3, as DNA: TGTGCCAGCAGCTCTGAGGTGAACACTGAAGCTTTCTTT. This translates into CASSSEVNTEAFF.

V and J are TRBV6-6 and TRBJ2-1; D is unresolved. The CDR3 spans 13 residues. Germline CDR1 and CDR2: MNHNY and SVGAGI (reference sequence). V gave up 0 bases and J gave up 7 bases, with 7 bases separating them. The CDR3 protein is CASSYSPRNEQFF. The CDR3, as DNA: TGTGCCAGCAGTTACTCCCCGCGAAATGAGCAGTTCTTC.

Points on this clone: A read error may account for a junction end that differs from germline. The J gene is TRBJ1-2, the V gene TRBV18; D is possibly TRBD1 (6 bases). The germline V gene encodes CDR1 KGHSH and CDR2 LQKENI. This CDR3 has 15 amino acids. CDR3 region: CASSPRTDANYGYTF. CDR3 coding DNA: TGTGCCAGCTCCCCACGGACAGATGCTAACTATGGCTACACCTTC.